One and the same sample provided the 7 T cell receptor beta chains below, sequenced in a study of T cell changes during pregnancy in multiple sclerosis. Here immunoSEQ multiplex PCR was the method, and the copy in TCRdb shows in-frame clones only, minus some. The profile shows around 100,000 clones, approximately 90% of them singletons. The specimen was peripheral blood, collected after pregnancy. These TCRs come from a female donor with multiple sclerosis, enrolled in a pregnancy study.

J is TRBJ2-7 and V is TRBV6-5, with D possibly being TRBD1 (5 bases). Looked up from germline, CDR1 is MNHEY and CDR2 is SVGAGI. V dropped 2 bases and J dropped 7 bases, with 15 bases sitting between them. This CDR3 is 14 amino acids long. In DNA, the CDR3 is TGTGCCAGCAGTTACGGGGAAGGGGTGGGGGAGCAGTACTTC. Residues: CASSYGEGVGEQYF.

The chain uses TRBV15 and TRBJ1-2; 7 nucleotides align to TRBD1. The trim removed 0 bases at V and 3 bases at J, leaving 10 bases unmatched. This CDR3 spans 17 amino acids. Germline CDR1 LNHNV, CDR2 YYDKDF (reference sequence). The CDR3 loop reads CATSRDYGVGTDYGYTF. The CDR3 DNA follows: TGTGCCACCAGCAGAGATTATGGGGTGGGGACAGACTATGGCTACACCTTC.

J is TRBJ2-1 and V is TRBV7-3; 7 bases map to TRBD2. The germline gives CDR1 SGHTA, CDR2 FQGTGA. The CDR3 loop spans 15 amino acids. V was clipped by 5 bases and J by 9 bases; unmatched bases: 13. CDR3 bases: TGTGCCAGCAGCGGGGGGGTCGGGGTACATGGTGAGCAGTTCTTC. This sequence encodes CASSGGVGVHGEQFF.

The DNA of the CDR3 is TGTGCCAGCAGCCCGGCTTCGGTGGCGGGGGCCAAACCCGGGGAGCTGTTTTTT. Its protein product is CASSPASVAGAKPGELFF. This chain uses TRBV7-2 with TRBJ2-2; perhaps TRBD2 as D (7 bases). The CDR3 runs 18 residues. CDR1 is SGHTA, CDR2 FQGNSA, per germline. The germline V and J ends were trimmed by 5 bases and 6 bases, with 25 bases remaining between them.

The chain combines TRBV14 with TRBJ2-1; 8 bases are a match to TRBD1. The germline gives CDR1 SGHDN, CDR2 FVKESK. V shed 0 bases, J shed 10 bases, and the junction held 8 bases outside the gene matches. The CDR3 spans 15 residues. CDR3 sequence reads: CASSQDRQGTREQFF. CDR3 nucleotide sequence: TGTGCCAGCAGCCAAGACCGACAGGGGACGAGAGAGCAGTTCTTC.

V is TRBV5-1 and J is TRBJ1-2, with 9 bases lining up with TRBD1. The J segment lost 3 bases and the V segment lost 0 bases, leaving 0 bases of the junction unmatched. In germline, CDR1 is SGHRS, CDR2 YFSETQ. The length of the CDR3 is 14 residues. CDR3 protein: CASSLGQGDYGYTF. As DNA, the CDR3 is TGCGCCAGCAGCTTGGGACAGGGGGACTATGGCTACACCTTC.

This clone was seen only once. This chain joins TRBV10-1 and TRBJ2-1; 8 bases are a match to TRBD1. V dropped 3 bases and J dropped 7; count of bases not matched to a gene: 8. Germline lookup yields CDR1 WNHNN and CDR2 SYGVQD (reference sequence). The CDR3 is 15 amino acids. This chain's CDR3 is CASSDRGRHLNEQFF. The CDR3 DNA follows: TGCGCCAGCAGTGACAGGGGGCGCCATCTTAATGAGCAGTTCTTC.